The T cell receptor beta chain under discussion was sequenced for a study of blood T cell repertoires in COVID-19 (dated by TCRdb to the early 2020s). Regarding the complete study: Collaborator samples came from the United States, Italy and Spain and covered acute and convalescent phases of COVID-19. The prospective study material was composed of cDNA or gDNA derived from T cells, B-cell-depleted T cells, or PBMCs. Subjects who had been exposed to COVID-19, were actively infected with it, or had recovered from it provided the deeply sampled blood TCRbeta repertoires that made up the dataset. Sample metadata almost always included a de-identified subject ID, COVID-19 status, age in years and sex. Where available, HLA class I and class II types were taken from metadata supplied by the sample provider and were not determined by assay-based typing. Samples came from the ongoing ImmuneRACE study (first 160 participants) plus 1,254 subjects from 6 global collaborators. The repertoires were made available in a free public database intended to serve as a resource for research on the immune response to SARS-CoV-2.

Whole blood was collected in K2EDTA tubes by collaborating institutions according to the institutions' own protocols. Collaborator samples were shipped for TCRbeta analysis as frozen whole blood, isolated PBMCs, or DNA extracted from either sample type. What the authors observed across the whole study: The amount of clinical and demographic metadata varied by source and participant and was provided uncurated.

Concerning this clone: The clone's antigen remains unknown. Per-nucleotide qualities are absent, and no much larger clonotype sits a single base away.

The CDR3 spans 15 residues, from the cysteine through the phenylalanine. Kept here is only the CDR3 DNA, which spans 45 bases and is read in frame from base 1. From a lookup of the germline V gene, CDR1 and CDR2 are SNHLY and FYNNEI. Relative to germline, V is 4 bases shorter and J is 0 bases shorter, with 10 bases between their ends. TCRbeta CDR3 regions were amplified from genomic DNA by means of the immunoSEQ Assay, a bias-controlled multiplex PCR. In the original analysis: Nucleated cell counts per sample were estimated from amplification of reference gene primers within the assay. Sequence reads were collapsed and filtered to measure the absolute abundance of every unique TCRbeta CDR3 rearrangement. Productive Simpson clonality was computed per sample as the square root of Simpson's diversity index over productive rearrangements. TCRdb took this table from immuneACCESS and kept in-frame rearrangements with V and J called. Such tables lack part of the clones; where checked against another copy, unresolved V genes explain under half of the gap, and the rest is unexplained. V and J calls and clone size are copied from that table; D and trimming were computed from the DNA. The sample records some 250,000 clones, roughly 82% of which are singletons. Approximately 13% of the sample is taken by the ten largest.

Specimen: peripheral blood. This TCR was recovered from a man at least 80 years old with acute or convalescent COVID-19. The V gene is TRBV2 and the J gene is TRBJ2-1; no D gene can be assigned with confidence. This receptor has the CDR3 CASSVERSSYNEQFF. The nucleotides read TGTGCCAGCAGTGTTGAAAGGAGCTCCTACAATGAGCAGTTCTTC. Supplemented by the reference TRBV2 and TRBJ2-1 proteins around the CDR3, the complete variable domain is EPEVTQTPSHQVTQMGQEVILRCVPISNHLYFYWYRQILGQKVEFLVSFYNNEISEKSEIFDDQFSVERPDGSNFTLKIRSTKLEDSAMYFCASSVERSSYNEQFFGPGTRLTVL.